Listed here are 30 T cell receptor beta chains from one sample, sequenced in a study of shared clonotypes between healthy human individuals. Here immunoSEQ multiplex PCR was the method, and the copy in TCRdb shows in-frame clones only, minus some. The table lists about 640,000 clones, less than 80% of them singletons. The material sequenced was memory CD4+ T cells sorted from blood. Subset specified: CD45RA-negative fraction. The receptors shown here come from a woman in her thirties in good health.

This chain links TRBV28 with TRBJ1-1; D gene unclear. This CDR3 contains 15 residues. V was clipped by 0 bases and J by 1 base, with 9 bases between them. Germline-derived CDR1 and CDR2 are MDHEN and SYDVKM. CDR3 amino acids: CASSLWVGRNTEAFF. Written as DNA, the CDR3 is TGTGCCAGCAGTTTATGGGTTGGTAGGAACACTGAAGCTTTCTTT.

This clone was seen a few times. The rearrangement joins TRBV18 to TRBJ2-7; TRBD2 matches 11 bases. CDR3 length: 15 residues. Trimming cost V 6 bases and J 4 bases; bases outside gene matches: 8. CDR1 KGHSH and CDR2 LQKENI come from the germline V gene. The CDR3 coding sequence is TGTGCCAGCTCCACAGCAGGGACTAGCGGATACGAGCAGTACTTC. Its protein is CASSTAGTSGYEQYF.

This rearrangement joins TRBV6-5 to TRBJ1-1; no reliable D call. CDR1 and CDR2 (germline): MNHEY, SVGAGI. Deletions cut 3 bases from V and 2 bases from J, with 10 bases between. The CDR3 length is 14 residues. The DNA of the CDR3 is TGTGCCAGCAGTTATAAACTCACCAACACTGAAGCTTTCTTT. Translating it yields CASSYKLTNTEAFF.

This clone has only a few counts. The chain links TRBV5-1 to TRBJ2-5; 10 bases align to TRBD1. V was clipped by 8 bases and J by 5 bases; unmatched bases: 9. Germline V gene data show CDR1 as SGHRS and CDR2 as YFSETQ. The CDR3 extends over 14 amino acids. The CDR3 loop reads CASTRDRGVETQYF. In nucleotides, the CDR3 is TGCGCCAGTACCCGGGACAGGGGCGTCGAGACCCAGTACTTC. The variable domain in full, with the rest retrieved from reference TRBV5-1 and TRBJ2-5, is KAGVTQTPRYLIKTRGQQVTLSCSPISGHRSVSWYQQTPGQGLQFLFEYFSETQRNKGNFPGRFSGRQFSNSRSEMNVSTLELGDSALYLCASTRDRGVETQYFGPGTRLLVL.

This clone came up a few times. The chain uses TRBV21-1 and TRBJ1-5; TRBD1 is the table's D call, not checked against the DNA. TRBV21-1 is a known pseudogene. The CDR3 spans 16 residues. In nucleotides, the CDR3 is TGTGCCAGCAGCAAATGTTGCAGGACACTCAATCAGCCCCAGCATTTT. Its protein product is CASSKCCRTLNQPQHF.

The chain is built from TRBV19 and TRBJ2-3; 13 bases fit TRBD2. V was pared by 5 bases and J by 4 bases, with 12 bases of the junction left unmatched. Germline CDR1 and CDR2: LNHDA and SQIVND (reference sequence). There are 18 residues in the CDR3. The CDR3 region has the DNA TGTGCCAGTAGTGCGAACCAACGACTAGCGGGAGGTTCAGATACGCAGTATTTT. Its protein product is CASSANQRLAGGSDTQYF.

The rearrangement joins TRBV28 to TRBJ2-7, with TRBD2 as a possible D gene (7 bases). Germline-derived CDR1 and CDR2 are MDHEN and SYDVKM. Deletions cut 6 bases from V and 2 bases from J, with 17 bases between. The CDR3 has 15 residues. CDR3 sequence (DNA): TGTGCCAGCAGGGGGGAGGGGGTCCCACCCTACGAGCAGTACTTC. Translated, it gives CASRGEGVPPYEQYF.

The genes are TRBV18 and TRBJ2-1; D possibly corresponds to TRBD2 (5 bases). Germline V gene lookup returns CDR1 KGHSH and CDR2 LQKENI. The CDR3 sequence is 13 residues long. V lost 0 bases, J lost 13 bases, and 13 bases lay in between. The CDR3 DNA reads TGTGCCAGCTCACCACCAGGCGGGTTTGAACAGTTCTTC. Amino acid sequence: CASSPPGGFEQFF.

This clone has ten or more counts. The chain links TRBV4-2 to TRBJ2-7; TRBD1 matches 9 bases. The CDR3 runs 15 residues. Germline assignment: CDR1 LGHNA and CDR2 YNFKEQ. The trim removed 4 bases at V and 4 bases at J, leaving 8 bases unmatched. CDR3 in DNA: TGTGCCAGCAGCCGGACAGGGGCTGAAAGGTACGAGCAGTACTTC. It is translated as CASSRTGAERYEQYF.

V gene TRBV28 combines with J gene TRBJ1-5; tentatively, D is TRBD1 (5 bases). The CDR3 sequence is 11 residues long. V lost 5 bases and J 9 bases, leaving 8 bases between the germline ends. In germline, CDR1 is MDHEN, CDR2 SYDVKM. The CDR3 DNA sequence: TGTGCCAGCAGTCCGGGGGTGCCCCAGCATTTT. Translation: CASSPGVPQHF.

This rearrangement joins TRBV7-9 to TRBJ2-3; no reliable D call. The CDR3 is 15 residues long. CDR1 SEHNR and CDR2 FQNEAQ come from the germline V gene (reference sequence). V lost 1 base and J 0 bases, leaving 8 bases between the germline ends. In DNA, the CDR3 is TGTGCCAGCAGCTTAGGGTCCCTTAGCACAGATACGCAGTATTTT. Protein: CASSLGSLSTDTQYF.

The J gene is TRBJ2-7, the V gene TRBV11-3; TRBD2 matches at 7 bases. CDR3 length equals 15 residues. Trimming at V came to 0 bases and at J to 0 bases, leaving 2 bases not matched to a gene. The germline gives CDR1 SGHNT, CDR2 YENEEA. The CDR3 coding sequence is TGTGCCAGCAGCTTAGAGGCTAGCGGCTCCTACGAGCAGTACTTC. Translated: CASSLEASGSYEQYF.

The chain has TRBV2 and TRBJ2-2; no clear D gene. CDR1 and CDR2 (germline): SNHLY, FYNNEI. V lost 5 bases, J lost 1 base, and 8 bases lay in between. The CDR3 contains 14 residues. This chain's CDR3 is CASSLIRNTGELFF. The DNA for the CDR3 is TGTGCCAGCAGTCTTATCCGGAACACCGGGGAGCTGTTTTTT. Looking up the rest from reference TRBV2 and TRBJ2-2 gives the full variable domain: EPEVTQTPSHQVTQMGQEVILRCVPISNHLYFYWYRQILGQKVEFLVSFYNNEISEKSEIFDDQFSVERPDGSNFTLKIRSTKLEDSAMYFCASSLIRNTGELFFGEGSRLTVL.

This clone was detected only once. This chain uses TRBV10-3 with TRBJ2-7; TRBD2 matches at 7 bases. The germline CDR1 and CDR2 sequences are ENHRY and SYGVKD. This CDR3 is built from 15 residues. The V gene end was trimmed by 6 bases and the J gene end by 0 bases; junction bases not matched to a gene: 8. CDR3 DNA sequence: TGTGCCATCAGCTCCTACGGGGGGAGCTCCTACGAGCAGTACTTC. Amino acid sequence: CAISSYGGSSYEQYF.

This clone was counted at least ten times. CDR3 loop: CASSEQGTDEKLFF. The CDR3 bases are TGTGCCAGCAGTGAACAGGGGACGGATGAAAAACTGTTTTTT. The rearrangement uses TRBV2 and TRBJ1-4; perhaps TRBD1 as D (6 bases). Trimming cost V 2 bases and J 6 bases, with 10 bases left between them. The CDR3 runs 14 residues. The germline gives CDR1 SNHLY, CDR2 FYNNEI.

This clone has at least ten counts. CDR3 coding DNA: TGTGCCCTAGGTGGGCCAGTTTACACCGGGGAGCTGTTTTTT. Translating it yields CALGGPVYTGELFF. The rearrangement links TRBV19 to TRBJ2-2; D remains unclear. Trimming stripped 11 bases from V and 3 bases from J, with 16 bases between. The CDR3 has 14 amino acids. The germline V gene encodes CDR1 LNHDA and CDR2 SQIVND (reference sequence).

This clone was observed once. The rearrangement uses TRBV5-6 and TRBJ1-2; 7 bases are a match to TRBD1. V lost 1 base and J lost 7; bases outside the gene matches: 10. Germline assignment: CDR1 SGHDT and CDR2 YYEEEE. The CDR3 is made up of 15 amino acids. This CDR3 is CASSLNDRVGTGYTF. CDR3 nucleotides: TGTGCCAGCAGCTTGAACGACAGGGTCGGCACTGGCTACACCTTC.

Written as DNA, the CDR3 is TGTGCCAGCAGTCCCGGGGTAGCGGGAGGGTATGAGCAGTTCTTC. It encodes CASSPGVAGGYEQFF. This chain links TRBV27 with TRBJ2-1; 11 bases are a match to TRBD2. Germline values: CDR1 MNHEY, CDR2 SMNVEV (reference sequence). Unmatched junction bases numbered 8, after V lost 5 bases and J lost 8 bases. This CDR3 has 15 amino acids.

The table lists this clone with a few counts. In nucleotides, the CDR3 is TGTGCCAGCAGCCAAGCGGGGACAGCTGAAGCTTTCTTT. Protein sequence: CASSQAGTAEAFF. The chain employs TRBV4-2 and TRBJ1-1, with 7 bases matching TRBD1. CDR1 is LGHNA and CDR2 is YNFKEQ in the germline V gene. This CDR3 spans 13 amino acids. With V trimmed by 1 base and J by 6 bases, 2 bases remained unmatched.

This clone was counted a few times. The sample carries other DNA sequences with the same CDR3. This chain's CDR3 is CASSQQGGNQPQHF. DNA for the CDR3: TGTGCCAGTAGTCAACAGGGAGGCAATCAGCCCCAGCATTTT. The V call is TRBV19, the J call TRBJ1-5; D perhaps matches TRBD1 (6 bases). The germline CDR1 and CDR2 sequences are LNHDA and SQIVND (reference sequence). CDR3 length: 14 amino acids. Trimming removed 5 bases from V and 2 bases from J, with 10 bases in between.

This clone occurred once. Other nucleotide sequences in the sample specify the same CDR3. The rearrangement uses TRBV6-5 and TRBJ1-4; the D is unclear. The V gene's germline CDR1 is MNHEY and CDR2 SVGAGI. The germline V and J ends were trimmed by 2 bases and 5 bases, with 6 bases remaining between them. The CDR3 consists of 13 residues. This CDR3 is CASSYLGNEKLFF. In nucleotides, the CDR3 is TGTGCCAGCAGTTACCTCGGGAATGAAAAACTGTTTTTT.

There are many counts of this clone. The same CDR3 is also encoded by other DNA sequences in this sample. V and J are TRBV5-1 and TRBJ2-2; no firm D call. V was trimmed by 1 base and J by 3 bases, leaving 4 bases between them. Germline loops: CDR1 SGHRS, CDR2 YFSETQ. This CDR3 region has 13 residues. The CDR3 nucleotides read TGCGCCAGCAGCTTGACAGACACCGGGGAGCTGTTTTTT. Translation gives CASSLTDTGELFF.

The chain carries TRBV19 and TRBJ2-2; 8 nucleotides align to TRBD1. CDR1 is LNHDA and CDR2 is SQIVND in the germline V gene (reference sequence). With 4 bases clipped from V and 6 bases from J, the junction kept 10 bases outside the gene matches. This CDR3 has 16 amino acids. CDR3 DNA: TGTGCCAGTAGTAAAGGACAGGGTGGTTTTTCCGGGGAGCTGTTTTTT. Its protein product is CASSKGQGGFSGELFF.

The chain uses TRBV30 and TRBJ2-1, with TRBD1 as a possible D gene (6 bases). Trimming pared 4 bases from V and 4 bases from J, leaving 14 bases between. The CDR3 totals 14 residues. Germline CDR1 and CDR2: GTSNPN and SVGIG (reference sequence). The CDR3 DNA is TGTGCCTGGACTGTCGGGACACAATACAATGAGCAGTTCTTC. Protein sequence: CAWTVGTQYNEQFF.

The chain joins TRBV14 to TRBJ2-6, with D hard to call. The CDR3 has 19 amino acids. The germline CDR1 and CDR2 sequences are SGHDN and FVKESK. V was clipped by 1 base and J by 3 bases, with 19 bases between them. The CDR3 DNA reads TGTGCCAGCAGCCAAGGCGCAGTCGGAATTTTCGGTGGGGCCAACGTCCTGACTTTC. This translates into CASSQGAVGIFGGANVLTF.

The chain combines TRBV14 with TRBJ2-3; tentative D call: TRBD2 (6 bases). This CDR3 contains 13 residues. V lost 4 bases to trimming and J lost 3 bases, with 8 bases between them. The germline CDR1 and CDR2 sequences are SGHDN and FVKESK. CDR3 loop: CASSLAGTDTQYF. In DNA, the CDR3 is TGTGCCAGCAGCCTGGCGGGGACAGATACGCAGTATTTT.

This chain uses TRBV20-1 with TRBJ2-7; D uncertain. Between the trimmed V and J ends, which lost 3 bases and 4 bases, there was a span of 7 bases. The CDR3 is 11 residues long. Germline lookup yields CDR1 DFQATT and CDR2 SNEGSKA (reference sequence). CDR3 DNA sequence: TGCAGTGCTAGGAGTGGTTACGAGCAGTACTTC. Translated: CSARSGYEQYF.

J is TRBJ1-5 and V is TRBV4-2, with D possibly matching TRBD1 (5 bases). Germline CDR1 reads LGHNA; CDR2 reads YNFKEQ. There are 16 residues in the CDR3. V was cut by 0 bases and J by 5 bases, with 14 bases left in between. CDR3 region: CASSQEYRGADQPQHF. The CDR3 DNA reads as TGTGCCAGCAGCCAAGAGTATCGGGGCGCGGATCAGCCCCAGCATTTT.

The genes are TRBV11-2 and TRBJ2-7; 8 nucleotides agree with TRBD2. The J segment lost 0 bases and the V segment lost 5 bases, leaving 9 bases of the junction unmatched. This CDR3 contains 16 residues. Germline values: CDR1 SGHAT, CDR2 FQNNGV. CDR3 sequence: CASSPITSGASYEQYF. CDR3 nucleotide sequence: TGTGCCAGCAGCCCCATTACTAGCGGAGCCTCCTACGAGCAGTACTTC.

The chain is built from TRBV7-8 and TRBJ2-5; the D is unclear. Germline values: CDR1 SGHVS, CDR2 FQNEAQ. CDR3 length: 14 amino acids. V was pared by 4 bases and J by 0 bases, with 9 bases between. CDR3 sequence reads: CASSSQENQETQYF. The CDR3 coding sequence is TGTGCCAGCAGCTCGCAGGAGAACCAAGAGACCCAGTACTTC.